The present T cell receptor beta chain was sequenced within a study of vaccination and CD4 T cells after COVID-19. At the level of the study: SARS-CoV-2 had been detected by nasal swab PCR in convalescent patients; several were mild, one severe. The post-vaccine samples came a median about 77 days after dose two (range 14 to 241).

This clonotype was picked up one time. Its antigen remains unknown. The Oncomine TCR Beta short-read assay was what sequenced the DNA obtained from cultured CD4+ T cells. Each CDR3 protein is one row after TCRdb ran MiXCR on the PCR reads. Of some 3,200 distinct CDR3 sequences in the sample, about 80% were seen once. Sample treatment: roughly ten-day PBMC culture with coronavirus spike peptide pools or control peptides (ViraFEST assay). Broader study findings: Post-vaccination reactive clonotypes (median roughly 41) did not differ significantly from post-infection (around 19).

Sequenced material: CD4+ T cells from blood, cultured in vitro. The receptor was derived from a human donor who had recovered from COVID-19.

This CDR3 is CSAGRGGNTEAFF. In DNA form, the CDR3 reads TGCAGTGCGGGTCGGGGGGGAAACACTGAAGCTTTCTTT. The chain recombines TRBV20-1 with TRBJ1-1; a weak D match, TRBD1 (5 bases). This CDR3 has 13 residues. Germline V CDR1 and CDR2: DFQATT, SNEGSKA (reference sequence). V gave up 6 bases and J gave up 2 bases, with 13 bases separating them.